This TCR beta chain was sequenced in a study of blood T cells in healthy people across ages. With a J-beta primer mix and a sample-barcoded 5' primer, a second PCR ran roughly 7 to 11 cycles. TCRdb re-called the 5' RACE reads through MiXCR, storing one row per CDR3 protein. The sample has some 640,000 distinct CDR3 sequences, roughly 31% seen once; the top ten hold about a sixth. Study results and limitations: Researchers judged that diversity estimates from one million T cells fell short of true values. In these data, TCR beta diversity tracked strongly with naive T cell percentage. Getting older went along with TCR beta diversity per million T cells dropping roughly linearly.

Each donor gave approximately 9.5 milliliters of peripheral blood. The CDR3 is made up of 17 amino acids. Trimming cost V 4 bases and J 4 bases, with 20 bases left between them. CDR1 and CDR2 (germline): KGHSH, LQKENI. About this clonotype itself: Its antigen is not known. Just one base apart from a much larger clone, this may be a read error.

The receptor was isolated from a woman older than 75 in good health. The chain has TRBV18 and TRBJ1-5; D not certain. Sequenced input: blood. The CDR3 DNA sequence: TGTGCCAGCTCACGGAGTGTGGAGGGTGGAAGAAATCAGCCCCAGCATTTT. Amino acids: CASSRSVEGGRNQPQHF.